This entry lists 23 T cell receptor beta chains sequenced from one sample in a study of shared clonotypes between healthy human individuals. Assay used: immunoSEQ multiplex PCR; TCRdb lists only in-frame clones, some missing. The data show roughly 1.4 million clones, with about 98.5% seen just once and around 0.38% held by the top ten. Material: naive CD4+ T cells sorted from blood. Subset indicated: CD45RA+ positively selected. All receptors derive from a man under 40 in good health.

A note on this clone: The same CDR3 also results from other DNA sequences found in this sample. J is TRBJ2-7 and V is TRBV19, with a tentative D call TRBD2 (5 bases). The ends were cut back, 1 base at V and 2 bases at J, with 9 bases in the middle. Germline V gene lookup returns CDR1 LNHDA and CDR2 SQIVND (reference sequence). There are 14 residues in the CDR3. The CDR3 DNA reads TGTGCCAGTAGTATAGGCCGGGGTCCCTACGAGCAGTACTTC. It specifies CASSIGRGPYEQYF.

CDR3 nucleotide sequence: TGTGCCACCAGCAGAACACTAGCGGACAATGAGCAGTTCTTC. It is translated as CATSRTLADNEQFF. The rearrangement uses TRBV15 and TRBJ2-1; the match to TRBD2 covers 8 bases. There are 14 residues in the CDR3. Germline CDR1 LNHNV, CDR2 YYDKDF (reference sequence). V lost 2 bases, J lost 5 bases, and 2 bases stayed unmatched.

This chain links TRBV27 with TRBJ2-3; 7 nucleotides agree with TRBD1. Germline CDR1 is MNHEY and CDR2 is SMNVEV (reference sequence). This CDR3 comprises 16 residues. J was trimmed by 1 base and V by 6 bases; bases with no gene match: 10. The CDR3 DNA follows: TGTGCCAGCAGCGTCCAAAGGGGGCTAGGCACAGATACGCAGTATTTT. Translation gives CASSVQRGLGTDTQYF.

This CDR3 reads CASAPDRSYNQPQHF. The CDR3 DNA is TGTGCCAGCGCTCCTGACAGGTCATACAATCAGCCCCAGCATTTT. The gene calls are TRBV28 and TRBJ1-5; weak D call: TRBD1 (6 bases). Germline V gene data show CDR1 as MDHEN and CDR2 as SYDVKM. CDR3 length: 15 residues. V was pared by 8 bases and J by 3 bases, with 17 bases between.

The V call is TRBV20-1, the J call TRBJ2-5; tentatively, D is TRBD1 (6 bases). The germline CDR1 and CDR2 sequences are DFQATT and SNEGSKA (reference sequence). Trimming cost V 8 bases and J 2 bases, with 9 bases left between them. The CDR3 runs to 11 residues. CDR3 sequence reads: CSFGQQETQYF. DNA for the CDR3: TGCAGTTTCGGACAGCAAGAGACCCAGTACTTC.

V usage is TRBV7-6 and J usage is TRBJ2-2, with 9 positions matching TRBD2. From germline, CDR1 is SGHVS and CDR2 FNYEAQ. The CDR3 is made up of 16 amino acids. V gave up 3 bases and J gave up 2 bases; unmatched junction bases: 4. Here the CDR3 DNA reads TGTGCCAGCAGCTTGCGGGAGGGCCCCAACACCGGGGAGCTGTTTTTT. It translates to CASSLREGPNTGELFF.

The rearrangement joins TRBV18 to TRBJ2-7, with 11 bases lining up with TRBD2. Losses at the gene ends were 3 bases for V and 5 bases for J; bases not matched to a gene: 6. The CDR3 covers 15 residues. Per the germline V gene, CDR1 is KGHSH and CDR2 is LQKENI. For the CDR3, the DNA is TGTGCCAGCTCACCCCTAGGGACTAGCGGAAACGAGCAGTACTTC. As protein: CASSPLGTSGNEQYF.

This clone was seen only once. CDR3 sequence (DNA): TGTGCCAGCACCAGGACTAGCGGTTCCTACGAGCAGTACTTC. This gives the protein CASTRTSGSYEQYF. The chain couples TRBV14 to TRBJ2-7; 10 nucleotides align to TRBD2. CDR1 is SGHDN and CDR2 is FVKESK in the germline V gene. V was clipped by 7 bases and J by 1 base; unmatched bases: 4. The CDR3 loop spans 14 amino acids. The full variable domain, in which reference TRBV14 and TRBJ2-7 provide the parts outside the CDR3, is EAGVTQFPSHSVIEKGQTVTLRCDPISGHDNLYWYRRVMGKEIKFLLHFVKESKQDESGMPNNRFLAERTGGTYSTLKVQPAELEDSGVYFCASTRTSGSYEQYFGPGTRLTVT.

The rearrangement joins TRBV29-1 to TRBJ2-3; D perhaps matches TRBD1 (6 bases). Germline V gene data show CDR1 as SQVTM and CDR2 as ANQGSEA. Trimming took 6 bases from V and 0 from J, leaving 13 bases between them. The CDR3 spans 14 residues. The CDR3 protein is CSVRTVISTDTQYF. The CDR3 bases are TGCAGCGTCCGGACAGTGATTAGCACAGATACGCAGTATTTT.

The sample holds one count of this clone. The CDR3 spells CASSPYRRAYEQYF. The DNA for the CDR3 is TGTGCCAGCAGTCCCTACAGGCGAGCCTACGAGCAGTACTTC. V usage is TRBV27 and J usage is TRBJ2-7; D is possibly TRBD1 (5 bases). The CDR3 consists of 14 residues. Germline V gene lookup returns CDR1 MNHEY and CDR2 SMNVEV (reference sequence). With 5 bases removed from V and 2 bases from J, the gap between germline ends came to 13 bases.

This chain connects TRBV5-1 to TRBJ2-3; 15 bases align to TRBD2. The CDR3 contains 20 residues. Germline trimming cut 2 bases from V and 6 bases from J; bases unmatched to any gene: 16. Germline lookup yields CDR1 SGHRS and CDR2 YFSETQ. The CDR3 loop is CASSLLGTSGRRDRLDTQYF. CDR3 DNA sequence: TGCGCCAGCAGCTTACTCGGGACTAGCGGGAGGAGGGACAGACTGGATACGCAGTATTTT.

The V and J genes are TRBV29-1 and TRBJ1-1; D is uncertain. Deletions cut 2 bases from V and 3 bases from J, with 13 bases between. The CDR3 sequence is 14 residues long. Germline-derived CDR1 and CDR2 are SQVTM and ANQGSEA. As DNA, the CDR3 is TGCAGCGTTGAAAGCCCCCTGCGGGACACTGAAGCTTTCTTT. It translates to CSVESPLRDTEAFF.

The chain uses TRBV7-6 and TRBJ2-1; TRBD2 is a possible D gene (6 bases). The CDR3 spans 18 residues. CDR1 and CDR2 (germline): SGHVS, FNYEAQ. With 5 bases removed from V and 2 bases from J, the gap between germline ends came to 22 bases. DNA for the CDR3: TGTGCCAGCAGCCTTCGTCACAGCGGGCAAACGGCCTACAATGAGCAGTTCTTC. Its protein is CASSLRHSGQTAYNEQFF. The whole variable domain, remainder taken from reference TRBV7-6 and TRBJ2-1, is GAGVSQSPRYKVTKRGQDVALRCDPISGHVSLYWYRQALGQGPEFLTYFNYEAQQDKSGLPNDRFSAERPEGSISTLTIQRTEQRDSAMYRCASSLRHSGQTAYNEQFFGPGTRLTVL.

This chain uses TRBV6-6 with TRBJ2-7, with D unclear. Germline CDR1 reads MNHNY; CDR2 reads SVGAGI (reference sequence). V was cut by 5 bases and J by 1 base, with 9 bases left in between. This CDR3 is built from 13 residues. Written as DNA, the CDR3 is TGTGCCAGCAGTCGTTTAGTGTCCTACGAGCAGTACTTC. Its protein is CASSRLVSYEQYF.

The V and J genes are TRBV5-4 and TRBJ2-1; no definite D call. Germline loops: CDR1 SGHNT, CDR2 YYREEE (reference sequence). Trimming stripped 4 bases from V and 4 bases from J, with 18 bases between. CDR3 length equals 16 residues. The CDR3 loop reads CASSRSSLTVYNEQFF. DNA for the CDR3: TGTGCCAGCAGCCGATCCTCCCTGACTGTTTACAATGAGCAGTTCTTC. Full variable domain (outside the CDR3, taken from reference TRBV5-4 and TRBJ2-1): ETGVTQSPTHLIKTRGQQVTLRCSSQSGHNTVSWYQQALGQGPQFIFQYYREEENGRGNFPPRFSGLQFPNYSSELNVNALELDDSALYLCASSRSSLTVYNEQFFGPGTRLTVL.

The V gene is TRBV6-1, the J gene TRBJ1-1; TRBD1 is a possible D gene (5 bases). The CDR3 consists of 15 residues. Trimming shortened V by 2 bases and J by 0 bases, and 10 bases separated the two germline ends. CDR1 and CDR2 (germline): MNHNS, SASEGT. The CDR3 DNA follows: TGTGCCAGCAGTGAACAGAACAGGATGAACACTGAAGCTTTCTTT. Protein sequence: CASSEQNRMNTEAFF.

The J gene is TRBJ1-1, the V gene TRBV7-9; D is undetermined. CDR1 and CDR2 (germline): SEHNR, FQNEAQ (reference sequence). CDR3 size: 12 residues. Trimming shortened V by 8 bases and J by 0 bases, and 7 bases separated the two germline ends. DNA of the CDR3: TGTGCCAGCTATAGACTGAACACTGAAGCTTTCTTT. The encoded protein is CASYRLNTEAFF.

This clone was recorded once. The genes are TRBV28 and TRBJ2-1, with TRBD2 identical over 8 bases. The V and J ends lost 2 bases and 9 bases, in that order; junction bases with no gene match: 9. Germline CDR1 is MDHEN and CDR2 is SYDVKM. This CDR3 comprises 15 residues. The DNA of the CDR3 is TGTGCCAGCAGTTTAGCCAGCGGGAGTCACAGTGAGCAGTTCTTC. Its protein product is CASSLASGSHSEQFF.

This chain joins TRBV14 and TRBJ2-3, with 7 bases that match TRBD1. J gave up 6 bases and V 1 base, and 1 base lay outside the gene matches. Germline V lookup: CDR1 SGHDN, CDR2 FVKESK. The CDR3 has 13 residues. CDR3 DNA sequence: TGTGCCAGCAGCCAAGCCAGGGGGGATACGCAGTATTTT. It specifies CASSQARGDTQYF.

The V and J genes are TRBV11-2 and TRBJ2-1, with 7 nucleotides matching TRBD2. The ends lost 3 bases at V and 0 bases at J; junction bases unmatched: 11. Germline V gene data show CDR1 as SGHAT and CDR2 as FQNNGV. The CDR3 length is 18 residues. The CDR3, as DNA: TGTGCCAGCAGCTTGACCATTAGCGGGCGGAGCTCCTACAATGAGCAGTTCTTC. Residues: CASSLTISGRSSYNEQFF.

The chain employs TRBV14 and TRBJ2-3, with 11 bases lining up with TRBD2. The J segment lost 2 bases and the V segment lost 3 bases, leaving 7 bases of the junction unmatched. The germline CDR1 and CDR2 sequences are SGHDN and FVKESK. The CDR3 spans 17 residues. CDR3 residues: CASSHFGTSGNTDTQYF. The CDR3, as DNA: TGTGCCAGCAGCCATTTCGGGACTAGCGGAAACACAGATACGCAGTATTTT.

Written as DNA, the CDR3 is TGTGCCAGCAGCGAGTGGGGACCGGGAAACACCATATATTTT. It specifies CASSEWGPGNTIYF. The chain combines TRBV9 with TRBJ1-3; D perhaps matches TRBD1 (5 bases). CDR3 size: 14 residues. V lost 3 bases, J lost 4 bases, and 11 bases lay in between. Germline loops: CDR1 SGDLS, CDR2 YYNGEE. Drawing the rest from reference TRBV9 and TRBJ1-3, the complete variable domain is DSGVTQTPKHLITATGQRVTLRCSPRSGDLSVYWYQQSLDQGLQFLIQYYNGEERAKGNILERFSAQQFPDLHSELNLSSLELGDSALYFCASSEWGPGNTIYFGEGSWLTVV.

This chain connects TRBV7-6 to TRBJ1-1; D perhaps matches TRBD1 (5 bases). The V end was cut by 1 base, the J end by 1 base, with 10 bases between. The length of the CDR3 is 15 residues. Germline V gene data show CDR1 as SGHVS and CDR2 as FNYEAQ. The CDR3 sequence: CASSLVQGQNTEAFF. Written as DNA, the CDR3 is TGTGCCAGCAGCTTAGTTCAGGGCCAGAACACTGAAGCTTTCTTT.